Here is one TCR beta chain with its context. The data stem from a study of blood T cell repertoires in COVID-19. Study information: Sites in the United States, Italy and Spain provided acute and convalescent COVID-19 samples.

Data came from immunoSEQ multiplex PCR; TCRdb stores just in-frame clones and leaves some out. In the table there are fewer than 200,000 clones, roughly 86% of which are singletons. V lost 5 bases, J lost 4 bases, and 5 bases lay in between. This CDR3 comprises 11 residues. This chain uses TRBV12-3 or TRBV12-4 with TRBJ1-2; no clear D gene. This TCR was sampled from a man between 40 and 49 years old who had recovered from COVID-19. Material for sequencing was peripheral blood. The CDR3 is CASSAGYGYTF. The CDR3, as DNA: TGTGCCAGCAGTGCGGGCTATGGCTACACCTTC.